Listed below are T cell receptor beta chains from one sample, sequenced in a study of CD8+ T cells in alopecia areata. Only in-frame clones appear in the TCRdb table, and some are missing; sequencing was by immunoSEQ multiplex PCR. The sample carries 110,000 to 150,000 clones, roughly 50% recorded once. Here the sequenced sample was CD4+ T cells sorted from blood, taken at week 0. These receptors were obtained from a human donor with alopecia areata. Both conserved end residues are part of each CDR3. The D gene is left open where the match is weak. Size values are once, few and many counts, or a class for expanded clones, and some rows have none.

clone_size: few
v_call: TRBV29-1
d_call: -
j_call: TRBJ2-7
cdr3_nt: TGCAGCGTTGCTTCGTCGGGGGTAACCTACGAGCAGTACTTC
cdr3_aa: CSVASSGVTYEQYF

clone_size: -
v_call: TRBV14
d_call: -
j_call: TRBJ1-2
cdr3_nt: TGTGCCAGCAGCCAGGCGGATCACTATGGCTACACCTTC
cdr3_aa: CASSQADHYGYTF

clone_size: -
v_call: TRBV13
d_call: TRBD1
j_call: TRBJ2-7
cdr3_nt: TGTGCCAGCAGCTCCAGCCCGACAGGGAACGGAGAGCAGTACTTC
cdr3_aa: CASSSSPTGNGEQYF

clone_size: -
v_call: TRBV10-3
d_call: -
j_call: TRBJ1-6
cdr3_nt: TGTGCCATCACCCCGGGACGGAATAATTCACCCCTCCACTTT
cdr3_aa: CAITPGRNNSPLHF

clone_size: -
v_call: TRBV7-2
d_call: -
j_call: TRBJ2-5
cdr3_nt: TGTGCCAGCAGCTTACCAGGGGTCGGGGAGACCCAGTACTTC
cdr3_aa: CASSLPGVGETQYF

clone_size: -
v_call: TRBV5-1
d_call: -
j_call: TRBJ2-4
cdr3_nt: TGCGCCAGCAGCTCGTCGGGAGTAGCCAAAAACATTCAGTACTTC
cdr3_aa: CASSSSGVAKNIQYF

clone_size: few
v_call: TRBV11-2
d_call: TRBD2
j_call: TRBJ2-1
cdr3_nt: TGTGCCAGCAGCTTAGGTAGCGGGGGGGCAAATGAGCAGTTCTTC
cdr3_aa: CASSLGSGGANEQFF

clone_size: few
v_call: TRBV14
d_call: -
j_call: TRBJ1-2
cdr3_nt: TGTGCCAGCAGCCCCGAGGAAGGGGGGGTTAGCGGCTACACCTTC
cdr3_aa: CASSPEEGGVSGYTF

clone_size: few
v_call: TRBV30
d_call: -
j_call: TRBJ2-3
cdr3_nt: TGTGCCTGGACCAAACTTTGGGGTAGCACAGATACGCAGTATTTT
cdr3_aa: CAWTKLWGSTDTQYF

clone_size: -
v_call: TRBV30
d_call: -
j_call: TRBJ1-5
cdr3_nt: TGTGCCTGGAGTGTAGGTTTGGGGAGGGCTAGCAATCAGCCCCAGCATTTT
cdr3_aa: CAWSVGLGRASNQPQHF

clone_size: -
v_call: TRBV5-1
d_call: TRBD1
j_call: TRBJ2-5
cdr3_nt: TGCGCCAGCAGCGATACAGGGGGCAGAGAGACCCAGTACTTC
cdr3_aa: CASSDTGGRETQYF

clone_size: -
v_call: TRBV29-1
d_call: TRBD1
j_call: TRBJ2-7
cdr3_nt: TGCAGCGTTAAAACACAGGGGGACGAGCAGTACTTC
cdr3_aa: CSVKTQGDEQYF

clone_size: -
v_call: TRBV7-9
d_call: TRBD2
j_call: TRBJ2-7
cdr3_nt: TGTGCCAGCAGCTTAGTTTTCCGGCTAGCGGCCCCCTACGAGCAGTACTTC
cdr3_aa: CASSLVFRLAAPYEQYF

clone_size: -
v_call: TRBV19
d_call: TRBD1
j_call: TRBJ1-5
cdr3_nt: TGTGCCAGCAGACCGTTGGGACAGAAGTATAGCAATCAGCCCCAGCATTTT
cdr3_aa: CASRPLGQKYSNQPQHF

clone_size: few
v_call: TRBV6-5
d_call: -
j_call: TRBJ2-7
cdr3_nt: TGTGCCAGCAGCCGCGAACAGGGCTACGAGCAGTACTTC
cdr3_aa: CASSREQGYEQYF

clone_size: -
v_call: TRBV5-6
d_call: TRBD1
j_call: TRBJ1-2
cdr3_nt: TGTGCCAGCAGCCCGGACAGGAACTATGGCTACACCTTC
cdr3_aa: CASSPDRNYGYTF